The rows below give T cell receptor beta chains drawn from one sample of a study of response to subunit inactivated influenza vaccine. TCRdb reanalysed the RT-PCR reads using MiXCR and keeps one entry per CDR3 protein. This table has about 520,000 distinct CDR3 sequences, 6% to 9% appearing once. This material consisted of PBMCs from blood, taken roughly 24 months after vaccination. Receptors were obtained from a man between 50 and 69 years old who received an inactivated influenza vaccine. The CDR3 runs from the conserved cysteine through the conserved F or W. D genes are given only for firm matches. Clone size is not always given. Where it is, it says once, few, many or a class for expanded clones.

j_gene,d_gene,v_gene,abundance,CDR3aa,CDR3nt
TRBJ2-5,TRBD1,TRBV5-1,many,CASSWGTGGQETQYF,TGCGCCAGCAGCTGGGGGACAGGGGGCCAAGAGACCCAGTACTTC
TRBJ2-3,TRBD1,TRBV20-1,many,CSARDPGTGLTDTQYF,TGCAGTGCTAGAGATCCCGGGACAGGACTCACAGATACGCAGTATTTT
TRBJ2-1,-,TRBV5-3,-,CAMGPGPAAPNYEQFF,TGTGCCATGGGCCCTGGGCCAGCGGCCCCTAATTATGAGCAGTTCTTC
TRBJ2-7,-,TRBV10-3,few,CAISEMGRSYEQYF,TGTGCCATCAGTGAGATGGGCCGGTCCTACGAGCAGTACTTC
TRBJ2-6,-,TRBV9,many,CASSVAVERGANVLTF,TGTGCCAGCAGCGTAGCCGTTGAGCGAGGGGCCAACGTCCTGACTTTC
TRBJ1-5,-,TRBV28,few,CASITPRDRNQPQHF,TGTGCCAGCATCACCCCCCGGGACCGCAATCAGCCCCAGCATTTT
TRBJ2-3,-,TRBV3-1,-,CASSHMTDSTDTQYF,TGTGCCAGCAGCCATATGACGGATAGCACAGATACGCAGTATTTT
TRBJ2-2,-,TRBV28,few,CASSLGRRNTGELFF,TGTGCCAGCAGTTTAGGTCGCAGGAACACCGGGGAGCTGTTTTTT
TRBJ2-2,TRBD2,TRBV12-3/TRBV12-4,few,CASTSGGLYTGELFF,TGTGCCAGCACTTCGGGGGGGCTATATACCGGGGAGCTGTTTTTT
TRBJ2-7,-,TRBV20-1,-,CSAKDSSYEQYF,TGCAGTGCTAAGGACAGCTCCTACGAGCAGTACTTC
TRBJ1-1,-,TRBV30,many,CAWRGGPVNTEAFF,TGTGCCTGGAGGGGAGGGCCGGTGAACACTGAAGCTTTCTTT
TRBJ1-1,-,TRBV5-1,many,CASSVGRRELNTEAFF,TGCGCCAGCAGCGTGGGCCGGCGGGAGTTGAACACTGAAGCTTTCTTT
TRBJ2-2,TRBD2,TRBV9,many,CASSVTAGGPRAGELFF,TGTGCCAGCAGCGTAACAGCGGGAGGGCCTCGGGCCGGGGAGCTGTTTTTT
TRBJ2-7,-,TRBV4-1,-,CASSHTQGFGYEQYF,TGCGCCAGCAGCCACACCCAGGGCTTTGGCTACGAGCAGTACTTC
TRBJ2-3,TRBD2,TRBV20-1,few,CSARAYGRATDTQYF,TGCAGTGCTAGAGCTTACGGGAGGGCCACAGATACGCAGTATTTT
TRBJ2-2,TRBD2,TRBV7-2,many,CASSQGLASGELFF,TGTGCCAGCAGCCAGGGACTAGCGAGCGGGGAGCTGTTTTTT
TRBJ2-3,TRBD2,TRBV7-9,many,CASIIPAGGPDTQYF,TGTGCCAGCATCATCCCCGCGGGAGGGCCGGATACGCAGTATTTT
TRBJ1-1,-,TRBV14,few,CASSQVDRPQRGLNTEAFF,TGTGCCAGCAGCCAGGTCGACCGACCCCAGAGGGGTTTGAACACTGAAGCTTTCTTT
TRBJ2-1,-,TRBV28,-,CASSFRTATPYNEQFF,TGTGCCAGCAGTTTCCGGACAGCGACACCATACAATGAGCAGTTCTTC
TRBJ2-1,TRBD2,TRBV28,-,CASHSGSSNNEQFF,TGTGCCAGCCACAGCGGGAGTAGTAACAATGAGCAGTTCTTC
TRBJ2-7,-,TRBV7-8,-,CASSRGLDGAYEQYF,TGTGCCAGCAGTCGCGGTCTGGACGGAGCCTACGAGCAGTACTTC
TRBJ1-5,TRBD1,TRBV12-3/TRBV12-4,many,CASSLTGTEKPQHF,TGTGCCAGCAGTCTCACCGGGACAGAAAAACCCCAGCATTTT
TRBJ2-7,TRBD1,TRBV6-1,-,CASSPTGTTDEQYF,TGTGCCAGCAGTCCGACAGGGACCACGGACGAGCAGTACTTC
TRBJ2-5,-,TRBV14,few,CASSQESQQETQYF,TGTGCCAGCAGCCAAGAGTCGCAGCAAGAGACCCAGTACTTC
TRBJ2-7,-,TRBV6-5,-,CASSYSSGLSSYEQYF,TGTGCCAGCAGTTACTCGTCGGGCCTGAGCTCCTACGAGCAGTACTTC
TRBJ1-5,-,TRBV6-5,few,CASSYGGVNQPQHF,TGTGCCAGCAGTTACGGGGGGGTGAATCAGCCCCAGCATTTT
TRBJ2-1,-,TRBV29-1,many,CSADRDHNEQFF,TGCAGCGCAGACCGGGACCACAATGAGCAGTTCTTC
TRBJ2-3,-,TRBV5-1,few,CASRPAPGQVADTQYF,TGCGCCAGCAGACCCGCCCCGGGACAAGTGGCAGATACGCAGTATTTT
TRBJ2-7,TRBD2,TRBV20-1,-,CSVGLAGGQYEQYF,TGCAGTGTAGGGCTAGCGGGAGGCCAATACGAGCAGTACTTC
TRBJ2-7,TRBD1,TRBV27,once,CASSLDAGGLDEQYF,TGTGCCAGCAGTTTAGATGCAGGGGGCCTTGACGAGCAGTACTTC
TRBJ1-1,-,TRBV12-3/TRBV12-4,many,CASSLGGSPFF,TGTGCCAGCAGTTTAGGAGGGAGCCCTTTCTTT
TRBJ2-4,TRBD2,TRBV20-1,few,CSARGLAVGDIQYF,TGCAGTGCCCGCGGACTAGCGGTCGGGGACATTCAGTACTTC
TRBJ1-6,-,TRBV29-1,many,CSVGGGDSPLHF,TGCAGCGTTGGAGGAGGAGATTCACCCCTCCACTTT